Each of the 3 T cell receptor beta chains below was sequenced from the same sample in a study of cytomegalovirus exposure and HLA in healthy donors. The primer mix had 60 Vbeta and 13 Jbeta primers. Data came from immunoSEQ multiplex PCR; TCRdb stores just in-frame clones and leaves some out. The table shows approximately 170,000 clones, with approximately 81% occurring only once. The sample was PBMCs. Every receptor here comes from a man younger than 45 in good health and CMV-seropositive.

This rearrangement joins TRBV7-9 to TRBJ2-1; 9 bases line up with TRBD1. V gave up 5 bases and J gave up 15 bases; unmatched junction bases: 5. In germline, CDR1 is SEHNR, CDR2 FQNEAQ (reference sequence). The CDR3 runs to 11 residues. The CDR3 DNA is TGTGCCAGCAGCATCGGGACAGGGAGGTTCTTC. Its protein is CASSIGTGRFF.

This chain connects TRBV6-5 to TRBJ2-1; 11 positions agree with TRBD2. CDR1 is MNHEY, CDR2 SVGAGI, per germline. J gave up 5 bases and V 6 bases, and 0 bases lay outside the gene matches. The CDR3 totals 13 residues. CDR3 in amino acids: CASRLAGDNEQFF. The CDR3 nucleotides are TGTGCCAGCAGACTAGCGGGAGACAATGAGCAGTTCTTC.

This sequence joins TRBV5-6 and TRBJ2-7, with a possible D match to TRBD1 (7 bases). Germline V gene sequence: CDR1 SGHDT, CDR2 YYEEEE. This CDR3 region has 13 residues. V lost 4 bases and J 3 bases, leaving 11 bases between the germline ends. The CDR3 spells CASSPGGYYEQYV. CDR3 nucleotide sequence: TGTGCCAGCAGCCCAGGGGGGTACTACGAGCAGTACGTC.